A single sample gave rise to the 17 T cell receptor beta chains below, sequenced in a study of beta chain features in type 1 diabetes. Study outcomes and limitations: Researchers report that Type 1 diabetes patients had moderately but significantly shorter TCRB CDR3s across all four CD4+ subsets.

The antigens these receptors bind are not known. Every bit of the isolated RNA underwent reverse transcription, so sequencing read expressed TCRB transcripts. Clones were sequenced by immunoSEQ multiplex PCR, and TCRdb holds only the in-frame ones, with some missing. The table has around 250,000 clones, approximately 15% seen once. Material: naive CD4+ T cells from blood. These receptor sequences come from a man aged 25-45 years with type 1 diabetes.

Only one count was recorded for this clone. V usage is TRBV6-6 and J usage is TRBJ2-7, with 7 bases matching TRBD1. Trimming cost V 5 bases and J 6 bases; bases outside gene matches: 16. Germline V gene sequence: CDR1 MNHNY, CDR2 SVGAGI (reference sequence). The CDR3 covers 16 residues. The DNA of the CDR3 is TGTGCCAGCAGTGTCCCCCGGACAGGAGCCGCTCCCGAGCAGTACTTC. Its translation: CASSVPRTGAAPEQYF.

The J gene is TRBJ2-7, the V gene TRBV5-1, with a tentative D call TRBD1 (6 bases). From germline, CDR1 is SGHRS and CDR2 YFSETQ. V was pared by 1 base and J by 4 bases, with 12 bases between. This CDR3 has 14 residues. Here the CDR3 reads CASSLLGHLYEQYF. CDR3 DNA: TGCGCCAGCAGCTTGTTGGGACACCTATACGAGCAGTACTTC.

This clone was detected only a few times. This chain uses TRBV10-3 with TRBJ1-4; 8 bases agree with TRBD1. Unmatched junction bases numbered 3, after V lost 5 bases and J lost 1 base. CDR3 size: 15 residues. Germline V lookup: CDR1 ENHRY, CDR2 SYGVKD. CDR3 loop: CAISSDRGTNEKLFF. The CDR3 coding sequence is TGTGCCATCAGTTCTGACAGGGGAACTAATGAAAAACTGTTTTTT.

This clone occurred a few times. The CDR3, as DNA: TGTGCCAGCAGCTTGGAGGGGCGCACCTACGAGCAGTACTTC. Its translation is CASSLEGRTYEQYF. This chain links TRBV5-4 with TRBJ2-7; a possible D gene is TRBD1 (5 bases). Germline V CDR1 and CDR2: SGHNT, YYREEE (reference sequence). V was clipped by 0 bases and J by 2 bases, with 9 bases between them. This CDR3 contains 14 residues. Using reference TRBV5-4 and TRBJ2-7 for the parts outside the CDR3, the full variable domain is ETGVTQSPTHLIKTRGQQVTLRCSSQSGHNTVSWYQQALGQGPQFIFQYYREEENGRGNFPPRFSGLQFPNYSSELNVNALELDDSALYLCASSLEGRTYEQYFGPGTRLTVT.

The chain combines TRBV5-1 with TRBJ2-2, with 7 bases aligning to TRBD1. Germline V gives CDR1 SGHRS, CDR2 YFSETQ. The CDR3 has 16 residues. The trim removed 0 bases at V and 8 bases at J, leaving 10 bases unmatched. The CDR3 DNA reads TGCGCCAGCAGCTTGGTCCCGGGACAGTCTTTGGGGGAGCTGTTTTTT. Translating gives CASSLVPGQSLGELFF. Drawing the rest from reference TRBV5-1 and TRBJ2-2, the complete variable domain is KAGVTQTPRYLIKTRGQQVTLSCSPISGHRSVSWYQQTPGQGLQFLFEYFSETQRNKGNFPGRFSGRQFSNSRSEMNVSTLELGDSALYLCASSLVPGQSLGELFFGEGSRLTVL.

The V and J genes are TRBV7-2 and TRBJ2-1, with 10 bases identical to TRBD2. Germline V gene lookup returns CDR1 SGHTA and CDR2 FQGNSA. The J segment lost 15 bases and the V segment lost 8 bases, leaving 16 bases of the junction unmatched. The CDR3 sequence is 14 residues long. CDR3 nucleotide sequence: TGTGCCAGCTCCTCCGGGGGAGCGGGAGGGCCAGGGTTCTTC. It encodes CASSSGGAGGPGFF.

This clone occurred a few times. The rearrangement joins TRBV6-6 to TRBJ1-2; D remains unclear. V was trimmed by 5 bases and J by 4 bases, leaving 14 bases between them. CDR3 length: 14 residues. From germline, CDR1 is MNHNY and CDR2 SVGAGI (reference sequence). CDR3 amino acids: CASSVTGGSYGYTF. DNA of the CDR3: TGTGCCAGCAGTGTAACGGGTGGTTCCTATGGCTACACCTTC.

The chain links TRBV18 to TRBJ2-7, with D tentatively TRBD1 (6 bases). V gave up 3 bases and J gave up 5 bases, with 11 bases separating them. CDR3 length equals 13 residues. CDR1 and CDR2 from the germline V gene are KGHSH and LQKENI. CDR3 sequence reads: CASSPIRGNEQYF. The DNA for the CDR3 is TGTGCCAGCTCACCGATCAGGGGCAACGAGCAGTACTTC. Based on the CDR3 plus reference TRBV18 and TRBJ2-7, the full variable domain is NAGVMQNPRHLVRRRGQEARLRCSPMKGHSHVYWYRQLPEEGLKFMVYLQKENIIDESGMPKERFSAEFPKEGPSILRIQQVVRGDSAAYFCASSPIRGNEQYFGPGTRLTVT.

The V and J genes are TRBV10-3 and TRBJ2-1, with 9 bases lining up with TRBD2. The germline CDR1 and CDR2 sequences are ENHRY and SYGVKD. J was trimmed by 7 bases and V by 3 bases; bases with no gene match: 7. CDR3 length: 15 residues. Written as DNA, the CDR3 is TGTGCCATCAGTGAAGGCGGGGGGGCTAGGAATGAGCAGTTCTTC. Protein product: CAISEGGGARNEQFF.

This clone has only a few counts. The chain recombines TRBV4-1 with TRBJ2-5; D not certain. Germline V gene sequence: CDR1 MGHRA, CDR2 YSYEKL. V shed 3 bases and J shed 1 base, with 6 bases lying between them. This CDR3 is built from 13 residues. CDR3 sequence: CASSQASQETQYF. CDR3 in DNA: TGCGCCAGCAGCCAGGCCAGCCAAGAGACCCAGTACTTC.

The chain has TRBV7-9 and TRBJ2-7, with D perhaps matching TRBD1 (5 bases). CDR1 is SEHNR and CDR2 is FQNEAQ in the germline V gene (reference sequence). Trimming took off 5 bases at V and 7 bases at J, with 15 bases between the two ends. The CDR3 runs 13 residues. CDR3 nucleotides: TGTGCCAGCAGCCACGGGCAGGGTTTGGAGCAGTACTTC. It yields the protein CASSHGQGLEQYF.

This clone came up a few times. V gene TRBV6-5 combines with J gene TRBJ1-5; D uncertain. The CDR3 is 14 residues long. The ends were cut back, 8 bases at V and 5 bases at J, with 16 bases in the middle. Germline values: CDR1 MNHEY, CDR2 SVGAGI. The CDR3 loop is CASQNAGRDQPQHF. In nucleotides, the CDR3 is TGTGCCAGCCAAAACGCCGGGCGGGATCAGCCCCAGCATTTT.

The CDR3 loop reads CAWSVQDVRYSNQPQHF. CDR3 DNA: TGTGCCTGGAGTGTACAGGACGTGCGGTATAGCAATCAGCCCCAGCATTTT. The rearrangement links TRBV30 to TRBJ1-5, with D perhaps matching TRBD1 (5 bases). CDR1 and CDR2 (germline): GTSNPN, SVGIG (reference sequence). This CDR3 has 17 amino acids. Trimming stripped 0 bases from V and 0 bases from J, with 15 bases between.

The chain couples TRBV5-6 to TRBJ2-1; 7 nucleotides line up with TRBD2. The CDR3 spans 17 residues. V shed 5 bases and J 4 bases; nucleotides not matched to a gene: 15. Germline V gene data show CDR1 as SGHDT and CDR2 as YYEEEE. CDR3 sequence (DNA): TGTGCCAGCAGTACCCACGGGGAGGGGTTCCCTTACAATGAGCAGTTCTTC. Its protein is CASSTHGEGFPYNEQFF.

The table lists this clone with a few counts. V is TRBV7-9 and J is TRBJ1-2, with 8 nucleotides matching TRBD1. This CDR3 contains 13 residues. Germline CDR1 SEHNR, CDR2 FQNEAQ (reference sequence). J gave up 5 bases and V 5 bases, and 4 bases lay outside the gene matches. In nucleotides, the CDR3 is TGTGCCAGCAGCACCCGACAGGGGTATGGCTACACCTTC. Its protein is CASSTRQGYGYTF.

The genes are TRBV5-1 and TRBJ1-2, with 7 positions matching TRBD1. CDR1 SGHRS and CDR2 YFSETQ come from the germline V gene. The V segment lost 0 bases and the J segment 6 bases; nucleotides outside the gene matches: 2. CDR3 length equals 13 residues. CDR3: CASSLAGGHGYTF. The CDR3 DNA reads TGCGCCAGCAGCTTGGCAGGGGGGCATGGCTACACCTTC. Supplemented by reference TRBV5-1 and TRBJ1-2, the full variable domain reads KAGVTQTPRYLIKTRGQQVTLSCSPISGHRSVSWYQQTPGQGLQFLFEYFSETQRNKGNFPGRFSGRQFSNSRSEMNVSTLELGDSALYLCASSLAGGHGYTFGSGTRLTVV.

This clone was counted between two and nine times. This chain joins TRBV5-4 and TRBJ2-5; 8 nucleotides match TRBD1. The germline V gene has CDR1 SGHNT and CDR2 YYREEE (reference sequence). This CDR3 spans 12 amino acids. V shed 7 bases, J shed 4 bases, and the junction held 3 bases outside the gene matches. CDR3 amino acids: CASRGTGETQYF. In DNA, the CDR3 is TGTGCCAGCCGCGGGACAGGAGAGACCCAGTACTTC.